This T cell receptor (beta chain) was sequenced during a study of T cells after yellow fever vaccination. TCRdb reprocessed the 5' RACE reads via MiXCR and lists one record per CDR3 protein. Seen here are hundreds of thousands of distinct CDR3 sequences, approximately 3.9% observed once, and the top ten hold about a quarter. Germline CDR1 is MNHNY and CDR2 is SVGAGI (reference sequence). Trimming removed 4 bases from V and 6 bases from J; junction bases left unmatched: 18. The CDR3 is 19 residues long. The sequence derives from a young man who received the YFV17D yellow fever vaccine. The rearrangement joins TRBV6-6 to TRBJ2-1; TRBD1 agrees at 10 bases. The sample was PBMCs, taken on the day of the yellow fever booster vaccination. CDR3 in DNA: TGTGCCAGCAGTTCAATCCCGGGACAGGGGATAAAGGGGGTCAATGAGCAGTTCTTC. It codes for CASSSIPGQGIKGVNEQFF.